This TCR beta chain came from a study of T-cell reconstitution after alpha-beta-depleted transplantation in children. Researchers prepared the TCRbeta library using unique molecular identifiers, the study reports. A single record per CDR3 protein comes from TCRdb applying MiXCR to the PCR reads. The profile shows about 200,000 distinct CDR3 sequences, approximately 8.4% of them singletons. This clonotype was observed a handful of times. The sequence derives from a male patient under 10 years old who had a stem cell transplant for acute myeloid leukemia, so the T cells may come from the graft donor. Sample: PBMCs, mostly from graft donor cells, taken 360 days after TCRalphabeta/CD19-depleted stem cell transplant.

This CDR3 reads CASSLASGGPDTQYF. CDR3 DNA: TGCGCCAGCAGCTTGGCCAGCGGGGGGCCCGATACGCAGTATTTT. The chain couples TRBV5-1 to TRBJ2-3; 9 bases match TRBD2. After removal of 0 bases from V and 6 bases from J, the junction contained 5 bases not matched to a gene. The germline gives CDR1 SGHRS, CDR2 YFSETQ. The CDR3 runs to 15 residues.